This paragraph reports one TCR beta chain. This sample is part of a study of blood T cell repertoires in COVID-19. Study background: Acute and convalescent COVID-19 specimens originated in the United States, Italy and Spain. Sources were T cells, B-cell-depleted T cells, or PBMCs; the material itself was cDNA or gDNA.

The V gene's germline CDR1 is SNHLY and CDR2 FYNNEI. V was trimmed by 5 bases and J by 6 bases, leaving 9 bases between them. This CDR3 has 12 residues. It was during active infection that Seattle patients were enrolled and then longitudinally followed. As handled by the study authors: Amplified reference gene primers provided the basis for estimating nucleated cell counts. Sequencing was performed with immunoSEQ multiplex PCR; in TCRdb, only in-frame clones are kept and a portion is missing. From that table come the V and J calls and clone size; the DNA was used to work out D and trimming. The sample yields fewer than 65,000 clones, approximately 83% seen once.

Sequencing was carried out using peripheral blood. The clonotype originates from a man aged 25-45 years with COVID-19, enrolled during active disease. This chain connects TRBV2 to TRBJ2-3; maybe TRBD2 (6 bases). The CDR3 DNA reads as TGTGCCAGCAGTTACCTAGCGGATACGCAGTATTTT. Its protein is CASSYLADTQYF.